This T cell receptor (beta chain) was identified during a study of CD8 T cells in Susac syndrome. Regarding the study as a whole: The TCR sequencing and HLA analysis in the study involved a relatively small number of individuals, as the study acknowledged.

TCR beta from blood CD8+ and CD4+ T cells was sequenced. Healthy donors served as age- and sex-matched controls. RNA was extracted with the RNeasy kit, and a quantity of about 0.45 to 1 ug was reverse transcribed using random hexamers. By means of immunoSEQ multiplex PCR, TCR beta CDR3 spanning 54 Vbeta and 13 Jbeta underwent amplification. TCRdb recomputed calls from the immunoSEQ multiplex PCR reads with MiXCR, one row per CDR3 protein. The sample carries fewer than 150,000 distinct CDR3 sequences, 90% to 95% recorded once. Notes on this clonotype: Its antigen is unknown.

Germline CDR1 reads GTSNPN; CDR2 reads SVGIG (reference sequence). V was pared by 2 bases and J by 0 bases, with 7 bases of the junction left unmatched. The CDR3 is 15 amino acids. The TCR sequence derives from a human donor in good health. The sequencing sample was made of CD4+ T cells from PBMCs. The chain couples TRBV30 to TRBJ2-7; 7 nucleotides align to TRBD1. In nucleotides, the CDR3 is TGTGCCTGGAGTCACTGGACAGGATCCTCCTACGAGCAGTACTTC. Translation: CAWSHWTGSSYEQYF.